These T cell receptor beta chains were read from a single sample in a study of blood T cell repertoires in COVID-19. Assay: immunoSEQ multiplex PCR; the TCRdb copy retains only in-frame clones and omits some. This sample has more than 250,000 clones; approximately 88% occur once, and the top ten carry approximately 6%. Sequencing was carried out using PBMCs or T cells enriched from blood (not recorded which). The receptor set was obtained from a woman in her forties who had recovered from COVID-19. The conserved cysteine and the conserved F or W are not part of the CDR3 here.

v_gene	j_gene	CDR3aa
TRBV7-9	TRBJ1-6	ASSSGGAYNSPLH
TRBV4-1	TRBJ2-7	ASSQAGQGYEQY
TRBV29-1	TRBJ2-7	SVSPGTGSYEQY
TRBV5-4	TRBJ2-3	ASSLGQVVGDTQY
TRBV28	TRBJ2-7	ASSFSQGAVYEQY
TRBV3-1/TRBV3-2	TRBJ2-3	ASSPRGDTDTQY
TRBV28	TRBJ2-7	ASRSGGVYEQY
TRBV2	TRBJ2-7	ASKGAREPTYEQY
TRBV30	TRBJ2-3	AWGQRELYTQY
TRBV3-1/TRBV3-2	TRBJ1-4	ASSPTGLREKLF
TRBV7-2	TRBJ1-2	AISQGSYGYT
TRBV7-8	TRBJ2-1	ASSSIGTSDYNEQF
TRBV28	TRBJ1-1	ASSFGQGAPRGTEAF
TRBV28	TRBJ2-1	ASSRWGSGRDNEQF
TRBV18	TRBJ2-1	ASSSTSGRAGF
TRBV9	TRBJ2-5	ASSVGLLAGLGRETQY
TRBV18	TRBJ2-5	ASSPPTRTSQETQY
TRBV6-2/TRBV6-3	TRBJ1-2	ASSYQQGTLGYT
TRBV5-1	TRBJ2-5	ASSLAGGLVEETQY
TRBV20-1	TRBJ2-7	SAYLALEQY
TRBV7-2	TRBJ1-3	ASSLEHYSGNTIY
TRBV9	TRBJ1-3	ASSVEALSGNTIY
TRBV6-5	TRBJ2-7	ASSERDQTYEQY
TRBV7-9	TRBJ2-5	ASSPELEAPPETQY
TRBV7-6	TRBJ2-5	ASGTTQETQY
TRBV7-2	TRBJ1-6	ASSLLQGANSPLH
TRBV6-2/TRBV6-3	TRBJ2-3	ASSELAGVPIADTQY
TRBV28	TRBJ1-2	ASEGSFAFDYGYT
TRBV5-4	TRBJ2-3	ASSLAGLAGTDTQY
TRBV2	TRBJ1-4	ASSGSSGATNEKLF
TRBV5-4	TRBJ2-1	ASSFRGSSYNEQF
TRBV15	TRBJ2-1	ATSRRTSGMWDEQF
TRBV5-4	TRBJ2-3	ASSSWTGRTDTQY
TRBV7-2	TRBJ1-3	ASSTGQSSGNTIY
TRBV5-1	TRBJ2-3	ASSLSAITDTQY
TRBV4-3	TRBJ2-3	ASSQATGIGTDTQY
TRBV7-8	TRBJ1-1	ASSLGGTGDTEAF
TRBV27	TRBJ1-1	ASSLSSGHIYTEAF
TRBV19	TRBJ1-5	ASSTQGLGNQPQH
TRBV15	TRBJ1-4	ATSREGRGGGNEKLF
TRBV29-1	TRBJ1-4	SAHSALREKLF
TRBV6-1	TRBJ2-7	ASSEIGRGYEQY
TRBV7-2	TRBJ2-7	ASSFTSYEQY
TRBV29-1	TRBJ2-3	SARRGDRGDTQY
TRBV18	TRBJ1-4	ASSLARDEKLF
TRBV28	TRBJ2-1	ASRHGTGAYNEQF
TRBV6-2/TRBV6-3	TRBJ1-1	ASSYERRVGTEAF
TRBV5-1	TRBJ2-5	ASSLGPSGRARGETQY
TRBV6-5	TRBJ1-5	ASSYGWGGNQPQH
TRBV28	TRBJ2-1	ASRPQLYNEQF
TRBV28	TRBJ2-7	ATAVSGVEQY
TRBV28	TRBJ1-2	ASSFGGANYGYT
TRBV5-4	TRBJ2-5	ASSLSQGPSRETQY
TRBV7-9	TRBJ1-2	ASSLVGQGLNYGYT
TRBV10-1	TRBJ2-7	ASSEGSLASYEQY
TRBV28	TRBJ2-7	ASNPPGGAYEQY
TRBV7-8	TRBJ2-7	ASTPTGTPTPYEQY
TRBV7-8	TRBJ1-4	ASSPTFRQSNEKLF